Each of the 5 T cell receptor beta chains below was sequenced from the same sample in a study of blood T cell repertoires in COVID-19. Method: immunoSEQ multiplex PCR; TCRdb's copy keeps in-frame clones and lacks some. In the table there are 160,000 or so clones, 88% of which are singletons. Input material: PBMCs or T cells enriched from blood (not recorded which). The receptors stem from a woman aged 45 to 65 who had recovered from COVID-19.

The genes are TRBV7-9 and TRBJ2-2; D might be TRBD1 (5 bases). V was shortened by 4 bases and J by 4 bases, with 16 bases between the two germline ends. Germline CDR1 is SEHNR and CDR2 is FQNEAQ (reference sequence). The CDR3 contains 16 residues. The CDR3: CASSYAPPRGTGELFF. CDR3 coding DNA: TGTGCCAGCAGCTACGCCCCCCCTAGGGGCACCGGGGAGCTGTTTTTT.

The CDR3 protein is CASSVTSGGPAYEQYF. In DNA, the CDR3 is TGTGCCAGCAGTGTAACTAGCGGGGGTCCCGCCTACGAGCAGTACTTC. The genes are TRBV6-1 and TRBJ2-7; 11 bases align to TRBD2. Looked up from germline, CDR1 is MNHNS and CDR2 is SASEGT. CDR3 length: 16 residues. V gave up 4 bases and J gave up 2 bases; unmatched junction bases: 7.

The chain links TRBV5-5 to TRBJ2-7, with D perhaps TRBD1 (6 bases). The CDR3 has 14 residues. CDR1 is SGHKS, CDR2 YYEKEE, per germline (reference sequence). Between the trimmed V and J ends, which lost 4 bases and 3 bases, there was a span of 14 bases. The chain's CDR3 is CASSRSGQYYEQYF. CDR3 sequence (DNA): TGTGCCAGCAGCCGTTCCGGACAGTACTACGAGCAGTACTTC.

The rearrangement joins TRBV7-2 to TRBJ2-6; TRBD2 matches 7 bases. The CDR3 sequence is 19 residues long. The J segment lost 0 bases and the V segment lost 2 bases, leaving 10 bases of the junction unmatched. From germline, CDR1 is SGHTA and CDR2 FQGNSA. Here the CDR3 DNA reads TGTGCCAGCAGCTTAATCGGGGGAGGGGTTAGCTCTGGGGCCAACGTCCTGACTTTC. Amino acids: CASSLIGGGVSSGANVLTF.

This chain joins TRBV6-4 and TRBJ1-6, with D possibly matching TRBD1 (5 bases). The CDR3 runs 18 residues. Germline loops: CDR1 MRHNA, CDR2 SNTAGT. V was trimmed by 0 bases and J by 0 bases, leaving 12 bases between them. The CDR3 region is CASSDSVGGSSYNSPLHF. CDR3 DNA: TGTGCCAGCAGTGACTCGGTCGGGGGGAGCTCCTATAATTCACCCCTCCACTTT.